This T cell receptor beta chain was captured by sequencing in a study of T cell responses to AZD1222 COVID-19 vaccine. Libraries were prepared by immunoSEQ multiplex PCR; TCRdb keeps only in-frame clonotypes and omits some of them. Here the sample spans about 100,000 clones, 90% being singletons. The germline gives CDR1 LGHDT, CDR2 YNNKEL (reference sequence). The trim removed 3 bases at V and 8 bases at J, leaving 11 bases unmatched. This CDR3 is built from 15 residues. A few counts support this clone. Source: peripheral blood, taken on day 0 of AZD1222 vaccination. The chain combines TRBV3-1 (or the pseudogene TRBV3-2) with TRBJ1-1; TRBD1 matches 8 bases. The TCR sequence derives from an adult in good health. For the CDR3, the DNA is TGTGCCAGCAGCCACCTCCTTGACAGGGGAAGAGAAGCTTTCTTT. It translates to CASSHLLDRGREAFF.